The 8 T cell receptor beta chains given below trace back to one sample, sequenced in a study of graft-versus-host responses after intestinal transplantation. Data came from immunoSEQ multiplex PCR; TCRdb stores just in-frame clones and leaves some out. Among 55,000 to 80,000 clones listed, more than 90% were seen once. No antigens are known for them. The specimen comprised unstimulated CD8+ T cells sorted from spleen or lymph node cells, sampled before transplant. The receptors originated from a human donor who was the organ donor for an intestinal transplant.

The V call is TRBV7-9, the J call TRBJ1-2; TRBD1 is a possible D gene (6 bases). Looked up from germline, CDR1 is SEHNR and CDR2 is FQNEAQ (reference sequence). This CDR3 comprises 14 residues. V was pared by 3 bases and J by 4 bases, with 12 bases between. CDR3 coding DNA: TGTGCCAGCAGCTTCCAGGGGTGGCTCTATGGCTACACCTTC. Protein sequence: CASSFQGWLYGYTF.

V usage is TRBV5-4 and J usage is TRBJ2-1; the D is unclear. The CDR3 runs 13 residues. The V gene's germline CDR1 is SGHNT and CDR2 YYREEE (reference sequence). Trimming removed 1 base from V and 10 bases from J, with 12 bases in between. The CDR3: CASSLSPSVEQFF. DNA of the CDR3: TGTGCCAGCAGCTTGAGTCCGTCGGTGGAGCAGTTCTTC.

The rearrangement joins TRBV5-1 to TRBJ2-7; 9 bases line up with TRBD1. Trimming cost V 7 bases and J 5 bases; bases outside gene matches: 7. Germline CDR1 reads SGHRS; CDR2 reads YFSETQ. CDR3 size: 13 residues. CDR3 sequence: CASRRTGDHEQYF. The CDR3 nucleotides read TGCGCCAGCCGCAGGACAGGGGACCACGAGCAGTACTTC. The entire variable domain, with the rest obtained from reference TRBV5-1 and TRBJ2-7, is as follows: KAGVTQTPRYLIKTRGQQVTLSCSPISGHRSVSWYQQTPGQGLQFLFEYFSETQRNKGNFPGRFSGRQFSNSRSEMNVSTLELGDSALYLCASRRTGDHEQYFGPGTRLTVT.

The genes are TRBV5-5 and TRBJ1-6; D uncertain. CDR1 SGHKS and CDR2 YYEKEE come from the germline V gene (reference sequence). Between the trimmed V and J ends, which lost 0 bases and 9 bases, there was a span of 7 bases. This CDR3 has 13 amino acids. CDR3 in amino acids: CASSLDISSPLHF. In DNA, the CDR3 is TGTGCCAGCAGCTTGGACATAAGTTCACCCCTCCACTTT.

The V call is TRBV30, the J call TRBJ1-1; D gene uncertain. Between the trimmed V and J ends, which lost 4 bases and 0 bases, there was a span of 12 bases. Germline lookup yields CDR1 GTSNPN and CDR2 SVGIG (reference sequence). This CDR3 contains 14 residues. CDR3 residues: CAWTVTGMNTEAFF. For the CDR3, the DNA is TGTGCCTGGACAGTCACGGGAATGAACACTGAAGCTTTCTTT.

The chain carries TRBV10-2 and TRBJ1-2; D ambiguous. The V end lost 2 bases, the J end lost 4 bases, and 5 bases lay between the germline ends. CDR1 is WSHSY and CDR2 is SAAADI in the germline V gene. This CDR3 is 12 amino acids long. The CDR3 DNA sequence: TGCGCCAGCAGTGAGGGCGGCTATGGCTACACCTTC. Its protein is CASSEGGYGYTF.

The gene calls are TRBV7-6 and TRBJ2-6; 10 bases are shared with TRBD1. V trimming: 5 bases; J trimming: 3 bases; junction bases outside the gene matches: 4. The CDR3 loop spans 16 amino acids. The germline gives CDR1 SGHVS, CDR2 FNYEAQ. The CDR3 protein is CASSLGQGYGANVLTF. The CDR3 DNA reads TGTGCCAGCAGCCTGGGACAGGGGTATGGGGCCAACGTCCTGACTTTC.

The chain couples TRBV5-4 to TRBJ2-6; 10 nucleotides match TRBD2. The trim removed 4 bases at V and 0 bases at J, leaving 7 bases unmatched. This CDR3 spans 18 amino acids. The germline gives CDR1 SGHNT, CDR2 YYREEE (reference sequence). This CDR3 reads CASSPLTSGYSGANVLTF. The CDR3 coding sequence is TGTGCCAGCAGCCCGCTGACTAGCGGGTACTCTGGGGCCAACGTCCTGACTTTC.